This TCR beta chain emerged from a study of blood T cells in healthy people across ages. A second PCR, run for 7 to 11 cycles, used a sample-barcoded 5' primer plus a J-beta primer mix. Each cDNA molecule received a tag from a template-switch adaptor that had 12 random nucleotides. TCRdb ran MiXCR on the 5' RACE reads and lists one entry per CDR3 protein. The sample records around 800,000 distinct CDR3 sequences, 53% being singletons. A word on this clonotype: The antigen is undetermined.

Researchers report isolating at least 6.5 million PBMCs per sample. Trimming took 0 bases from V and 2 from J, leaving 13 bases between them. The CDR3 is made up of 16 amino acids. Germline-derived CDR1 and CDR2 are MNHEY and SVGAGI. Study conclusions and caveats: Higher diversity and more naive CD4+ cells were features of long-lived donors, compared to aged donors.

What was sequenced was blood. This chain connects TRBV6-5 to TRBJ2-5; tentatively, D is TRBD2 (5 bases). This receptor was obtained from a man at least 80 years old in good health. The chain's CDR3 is CASSYSGSGVQETQYF. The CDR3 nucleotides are TGTGCCAGCAGTTACTCAGGGTCCGGGGTTCAAGAGACCCAGTACTTC.